The clone carrying this TCR beta chain has just one count. Its antigen is unidentified. V was clipped by 2 bases and J by 2 bases; unmatched bases: 13. The length of the CDR3 is 20 residues. Germline loops: CDR1 SEHNR, CDR2 FQNEAQ (reference sequence). This sample was taken from a study of blood T cells in healthy people across ages. Whole-study results and caveats: Among T cells, TCR beta diversity per million cells dropped roughly linearly as age rose.

Then a second PCR, running about 7 to 11 cycles, was carried out with a sample-barcoded 5' primer and a J-beta primer mix. TCRdb fed the 5' RACE reads into MiXCR, producing one record per CDR3 protein. Found here are roughly 800,000 distinct CDR3 sequences, about 62% of them singletons; the top ten hold about 20%. The draw of peripheral blood yielded roughly 9.1 milliliters from each donor. The chain links TRBV7-9 to TRBJ2-5; 14 positions agree with TRBD2. The origin of this receptor is a young man in good health. The specimen sequenced was blood. The CDR3 loop reads CASSLWGLAGASPLQETQYF. For the CDR3, the DNA is TGTGCCAGCAGCTTATGGGGACTAGCGGGAGCGTCCCCCCTACAAGAGACCCAGTACTTC.